The next 27 T cell receptor beta chains were all read from a single sample in a study of T cells in Graves' hyperthyroidism and ophthalmopathy. TCR beta CDR3 region amplification was performed from RNA transcripts. TCR CDR3 regions were first amplified by RT-PCR with HTBI primers. TCRdb independently ran MiXCR on the multiplex PCR reads; one entry per CDR3 protein. The table records about 540,000 distinct CDR3 sequences, under 60% of them present only once. The sample consisted of peripheral blood or thyroid tissue (not recorded which). The receptors originated from a woman aged 18-29 years with Graves' hyperthyroidism.

This clonotype was seen at least ten times. This rearrangement joins TRBV20-1 to TRBJ2-7, with 14 bases aligning to TRBD2. Per the germline V gene, CDR1 is DFQATT and CDR2 is SNEGSKA (reference sequence). CDR3 length equals 17 residues. The J segment lost 2 bases and the V segment lost 1 base, leaving 7 bases of the junction unmatched. DNA of the CDR3: TGCAGTGCTAGAGCGAGGACTAGCGGGAGGTCGCCCTACGAGCAGTACTTC. This codes for CSARARTSGRSPYEQYF.

Only a few counts were recorded for this clonotype. The chain uses TRBV9 and TRBJ2-1, with 11 positions matching TRBD2. Looked up from germline, CDR1 is SGDLS and CDR2 is YYNGEE. With 2 bases clipped from V and 7 bases from J, the junction kept 5 bases outside the gene matches. The CDR3 totals 15 residues. In DNA form, the CDR3 reads TGTGCCAGCAGCGTCCGACTAGCGGGACGGAATGAGCAGTTCTTC. Translated: CASSVRLAGRNEQFF.

This clonotype was picked up many times. The chain couples TRBV6-5 to TRBJ1-1; 11 bases line up with TRBD1. This CDR3 has 15 amino acids. Looked up from germline, CDR1 is MNHEY and CDR2 is SVGAGI. V lost 2 bases to trimming and J lost 4 bases; unmatched junction nucleotides: 3. The CDR3 sequence is CASSYEGTGGTEAFF. In DNA form, the CDR3 reads TGTGCCAGCAGTTACGAAGGGACAGGGGGCACTGAAGCTTTCTTT.

This clonotype was detected ten times or more. V is TRBV24-1 and J is TRBJ2-2; D not certain. Trimming stripped 8 bases from V and 1 base from J, with 4 bases between. CDR1 is KGHDR and CDR2 is SFDVKD in the germline V gene. This CDR3 has 12 amino acids. The CDR3 DNA follows: TGTGCCACCATAGGGAACACCGGGGAGCTGTTTTTT. The encoded protein is CATIGNTGELFF.

This clonotype was observed a few times. V gene TRBV29-1 combines with J gene TRBJ2-3; the match to TRBD1 covers 7 bases. Trimming took 6 bases from V and 2 from J; bases not matched to a gene: 5. The CDR3 runs 13 residues. The germline V gene has CDR1 SQVTM and CDR2 ANQGSEA. CDR3 nucleotide sequence: TGCAGCGTGCAGGGGGACCCCACAGATACGCAGTATTTT. Residues: CSVQGDPTDTQYF.

In its sample, this clonotype was seen many times. The chain joins TRBV12-3 or TRBV12-4 to TRBJ1-4, with D maybe TRBD1 (5 bases). V was pared by 6 bases and J by 0 bases, with 8 bases between. The CDR3 totals 14 residues. The CDR3, as DNA: TGTGCCAGCAGCAGGACACCAACTAATGAAAAACTGTTTTTT. Amino acids: CASSRTPTNEKLFF.

This clonotype occurred many times. DNA for the CDR3: TGTGCTAGTGGTTCGAACAAAGAGACCCAGTACTTC. Translated: CASGSNKETQYF. The chain is built from TRBV12-5 and TRBJ2-5; no clear D gene. Trimming shortened V by 4 bases and J by 3 bases, and 6 bases separated the two germline ends. CDR1 and CDR2 (germline): LGHNT, FRNRAP. This CDR3 has 12 residues.

CDR3 coding DNA: TGTGCCAGCAGTGAAGCTGCAGGTGCTGGGGCCAACGTCCTGACTTTC. It specifies CASSEAAGAGANVLTF. V usage is TRBV2 and J usage is TRBJ2-6, with D uncertain. From germline, CDR1 is SNHLY and CDR2 FYNNEI. There are 16 residues in the CDR3. V lost 0 bases and J lost 2, with 8 bases in between. The full variable domain, completed using reference TRBV2 and TRBJ2-6, is EPEVTQTPSHQVTQMGQEVILRCVPISNHLYFYWYRQILGQKVEFLVSFYNNEISEKSEIFDDQFSVERPDGSNFTLKIRSTKLEDSAMYFCASSEAAGAGANVLTFGAGSRLTVL.

This clonotype was detected ten times or more. V usage is TRBV28 and J usage is TRBJ2-7, with 11 bases matching TRBD2. Germline V gene lookup returns CDR1 MDHEN and CDR2 SYDVKM. CDR3 length: 15 residues. The V gene end was trimmed by 4 bases and the J gene end by 5 bases; junction bases not matched to a gene: 7. The CDR3 protein is CASSSKLAGDDEQYF. CDR3 in DNA: TGTGCCAGCAGTTCCAAACTAGCGGGAGATGACGAGCAGTACTTC.

This clonotype was detected many times. This chain joins TRBV5-6 and TRBJ1-5; D is undetermined. There are 13 residues in the CDR3. CDR1 SGHDT and CDR2 YYEEEE come from the germline V gene. The germline V and J ends were trimmed by 4 bases and 8 bases, with 13 bases remaining between them. This CDR3 is CASSGGPGEPQHF. The CDR3 DNA reads as TGTGCCAGCAGCGGCGGGCCCGGGGAGCCCCAGCATTTT.

The V call is TRBV6-1, the J call TRBJ2-3; 12 nucleotides match TRBD2. CDR3 length: 15 residues. CDR1 is MNHNS and CDR2 is SASEGT in the germline V gene. The ends lost 8 bases at V and 5 bases at J; junction bases unmatched: 8. The CDR3 spells CASARPTSGRDTQYF. The CDR3 nucleotides are TGTGCCAGCGCACGCCCGACTAGCGGGAGAGATACGCAGTATTTT.

The V and J genes are TRBV7-3 and TRBJ1-1; 8 bases align to TRBD1. The CDR3 covers 16 residues. The V and J ends lost 6 bases and 0 bases, in that order; junction bases with no gene match: 9. Per the germline V gene, CDR1 is SGHTA and CDR2 is FQGTGA. DNA for the CDR3: TGTGCCAGCAGGAGACAGGGGACTGGGGTGAACACTGAAGCTTTCTTT. Protein product: CASRRQGTGVNTEAFF.

Remarks on this clonotype: Its ends do not fully match the called genes, so a read error is possible. This chain uses TRBV2 with TRBJ2-2, with 9 nucleotides matching TRBD2. The germline CDR1 and CDR2 sequences are SNHLY and FYNNEI. This CDR3 region has 14 residues. DNA for the CDR3: TGTGCCAGCAGGCGGGAGGGCCTCGTAGATGAGCAGTTTTTT. As protein: CASRREGLVDEQFF. Drawing the rest from reference TRBV2 and TRBJ2-2, the complete variable domain is EPEVTQTPSHQVTQMGQEVILRCVPISNHLYFYWYRQILGQKVEFLVSFYNNEISEKSEIFDDQFSVERPDGSNFTLKIRSTKLEDSAMYFCASRREGLVDEQFFGEGSRLTVL.

CDR3 DNA sequence: TGTGCCAGCAGCTTAGAAGCGACCCGGGGCGCAGATACGCAGTATTTT. Its translation is CASSLEATRGADTQYF. V gene TRBV7-9 combines with J gene TRBJ2-3; D may match TRBD1 or TRBD2 (5 bases each). The CDR3 is made up of 16 amino acids. V was cut by 1 base and J by 4 bases, with 15 bases left in between. Germline CDR1 SEHNR, CDR2 FQNEAQ (reference sequence).

This chain joins TRBV20-1 and TRBJ1-4; D ambiguous. The V gene lost 6 bases and the J gene lost 8 bases, with 19 bases spanning the gap. The CDR3 runs 14 residues. Germline-derived CDR1 and CDR2 are DFQATT and SNEGSKA (reference sequence). The CDR3 coding sequence is TGCAGTGCGAGCGATCAGCAGGTTGGGGAAAAACTGTTTTTT. This sequence encodes CSASDQQVGEKLFF.

This clonotype was seen ten or more times. The CDR3 sequence: CATSGEQMGVLTDTQYF. CDR3 DNA: TGTGCCACCAGCGGGGAACAGATGGGAGTGCTCACAGATACGCAGTATTTT. The chain couples TRBV15 to TRBJ2-3; D is perhaps TRBD2 (5 bases). The CDR3 is made up of 17 amino acids. The ends were cut back, 5 bases at V and 2 bases at J, with 20 bases in the middle. Germline assignment: CDR1 LNHNV and CDR2 YYDKDF (reference sequence).

The table lists this clonotype with many counts. This sequence joins TRBV29-1 and TRBJ2-7; 7 nucleotides align to TRBD2. Germline CDR1 and CDR2: SQVTM and ANQGSEA. CDR3 length equals 11 residues. With V trimmed by 6 bases and J by 6 bases, 5 bases remained unmatched. CDR3 DNA sequence: TGCAGCGTAGAGACTAGCTTCGAGCAGTACTTC. It yields the protein CSVETSFEQYF.

This clonotype has at least ten counts. J is TRBJ2-5 and V is TRBV7-6; the match to TRBD2 covers 9 bases. Trimming cost V 5 bases and J 0 bases; bases outside gene matches: 4. The CDR3 sequence is 15 residues long. Germline-derived CDR1 and CDR2 are SGHVS and FNYEAQ. CDR3 sequence reads: CASSPASGNQETQYF. The CDR3 nucleotides read TGTGCCAGCAGCCCAGCTAGCGGGAACCAAGAGACCCAGTACTTC. The complete variable domain, with remaining parts taken from reference TRBV7-6 and TRBJ2-5, reads GAGVSQSPRYKVTKRGQDVALRCDPISGHVSLYWYRQALGQGPEFLTYFNYEAQQDKSGLPNDRFSAERPEGSISTLTIQRTEQRDSAMYRCASSPASGNQETQYFGPGTRLLVL.

The V call is TRBV10-3, the J call TRBJ1-2; 8 bases match TRBD1. Trimming removed 2 bases from V and 3 bases from J; junction bases left unmatched: 11. Germline V gives CDR1 ENHRY, CDR2 SYGVKD. CDR3 length: 17 residues. The CDR3 sequence: CAISEPTGTGDYYGYTF. The CDR3 DNA reads TGTGCCATCAGTGAGCCGACAGGGACAGGAGATTACTATGGCTACACCTTC.

The chain joins TRBV2 to TRBJ2-7; unclear D gene. This CDR3 spans 13 amino acids. The germline V gene has CDR1 SNHLY and CDR2 FYNNEI. V was trimmed by 11 bases and J by 2 bases, leaving 16 bases between them. The CDR3 DNA sequence: TGTGCCGCCCCGGAGACGCGAACCTACGAGCAGTACTTC. This sequence encodes CAAPETRTYEQYF.

Of note for this clonotype: With a much larger clone just one base away, this may be a read error. The chain combines TRBV18 with TRBJ1-2, with D possibly matching TRBD1 (6 bases). Germline V CDR1 and CDR2: KGHSH, LQKENI. Trimming took 5 bases from V and 9 from J, leaving 19 bases between them. This CDR3 spans 14 amino acids. The CDR3: CASSGSRDNRSYTF. The CDR3 DNA is TGTGCCAGCTCAGGATCCCGGGACAATCGAAGCTACACCTTC.

The J gene is TRBJ1-5, the V gene TRBV29-1; maybe TRBD1 (6 bases). CDR1 SQVTM and CDR2 ANQGSEA come from the germline V gene. CDR3 length: 12 residues. With 8 bases removed from V and 4 bases from J, the gap between germline ends came to 12 bases. Here the CDR3 DNA reads TGCAGCTCCCGAGACAGGAATCAGCCCCAGCATTTT. Its translation is CSSRDRNQPQHF.

This clonotype has only one observation. The J gene is TRBJ2-7, the V gene TRBV10-1, with D tentatively TRBD2 (5 bases). Per germline, CDR1 WNHNN and CDR2 SYGVQD (reference sequence). The V end lost 1 base, the J end lost 7 bases, and 11 bases lay between the germline ends. The CDR3 is 13 residues long. The CDR3 bases are TGCGCCAGCAGTGAGTATGGAGGTCGGGAGCAGTACTTC. Its translation is CASSEYGGREQYF.

This clonotype was seen ten or more times. V usage is TRBV7-3 and J usage is TRBJ1-3; D not resolved. CDR3 size: 13 residues. Germline V gene lookup returns CDR1 SGHTA and CDR2 FQGTGA. V shed 1 base and J shed 4 bases, with 5 bases lying between them. CDR3 DNA: TGTGCCAGCAGCTTAAATCCCGGAAACACCATATATTTT. This codes for CASSLNPGNTIYF.

Remarks on this clonotype: An end of the junction does not agree with germline; a read error may underlie this. The CDR3 nucleotides are TGTACCAGCAGGGTAGTTGTAGGGGGCTGGGCGGACACTGAATCTTTCTTT. Encoded protein: CTSRVVVGGWADTESFF. The chain links TRBV25-1 to TRBJ1-1; 7 bases are a match to TRBD1. This CDR3 has 17 amino acids. Germline V gives CDR1 MGHDK, CDR2 SYGVNS.

V is TRBV2 and J is TRBJ1-3; D remains unclear. Germline assignment: CDR1 SNHLY and CDR2 FYNNEI. The CDR3 is 12 residues long. Trimming stripped 5 bases from V and 7 bases from J, with 9 bases between. Written as DNA, the CDR3 is TGTGCCAGCAGTCCTCAGGAGAACACCATATATTTT. Its protein is CASSPQENTIYF.

This clonotype has just a few counts. The chain has TRBV7-2 and TRBJ2-3; 10 nucleotides match TRBD2. CDR3 length equals 14 residues. After removal of 0 bases from V and 11 bases from J, the junction contained 5 bases not matched to a gene. CDR1 SGHTA and CDR2 FQGNSA come from the germline V gene. The CDR3 is CASSLAAGGNKQYF. The CDR3 coding sequence is TGTGCCAGCAGCTTAGCAGCGGGAGGGAATAAGCAGTATTTT. The full variable domain, in which reference TRBV7-2 and TRBJ2-3 provide the parts outside the CDR3, is GAGVSQSPSNKVTEKGKDVELRCDPISGHTALYWYRQSLGQGLEFLIYFQGNSAPDKSGLPSDRFSAERTGGSVSTLTIQRTQQEDSAVYLCASSLAAGGNKQYFGPGTRLTVL.